The 2 T cell receptor beta chains below were found in one sample sequenced in a study of T cell responses to AZD1222 COVID-19 vaccine. The data were produced by immunoSEQ multiplex PCR, yet TCRdb's version contains in-frame clones alone and is incomplete. The profile shows around 120,000 clones, 85% to 95% of them singletons. The sequenced sample was peripheral blood, obtained 28 days after the second AZD1222 dose. Receptors were obtained from an adult who received the AZD1222 COVID-19 vaccine.

The chain uses TRBV7-6 and TRBJ1-6; tentative D call: TRBD1 (6 bases). The V end was cut by 6 bases, the J end by 7 bases, with 16 bases between. Germline assignment: CDR1 SGHVS and CDR2 FNYEAQ. The length of the CDR3 is 15 residues. CDR3 DNA: TGTGCCAGCAGTGGCCGGGACACGGAAAATTCACCCCTCCACTTT. It codes for CASSGRDTENSPLHF.

The chain has TRBV6-5 and TRBJ1-5; no firm D call. The CDR3 has 15 amino acids. V was shortened by 2 bases and J by 6 bases, with 14 bases between the two germline ends. The germline V gene encodes CDR1 MNHEY and CDR2 SVGAGI. The CDR3 DNA is TGTGCCAGCAGTTACGGAAAGGCGAGTTCTCAGCCCCAGCATTTT. This translates into CASSYGKASSQPQHF.